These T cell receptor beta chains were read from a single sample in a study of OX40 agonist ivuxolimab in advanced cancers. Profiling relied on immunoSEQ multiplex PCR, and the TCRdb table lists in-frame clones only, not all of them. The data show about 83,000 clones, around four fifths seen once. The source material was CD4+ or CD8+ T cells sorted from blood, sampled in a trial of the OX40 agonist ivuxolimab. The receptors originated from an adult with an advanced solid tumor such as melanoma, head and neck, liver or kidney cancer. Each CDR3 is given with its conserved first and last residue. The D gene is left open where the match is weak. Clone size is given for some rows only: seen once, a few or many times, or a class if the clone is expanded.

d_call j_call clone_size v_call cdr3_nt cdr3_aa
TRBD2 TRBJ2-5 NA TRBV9 TGTGCCAGCAGCGGTAGGAGGGGACTAGCGGGGGGATTTCGAGAGACCCAGTACTTC CASSGRRGLAGGFRETQYF
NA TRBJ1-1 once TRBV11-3 TGTGCCAGCAGCTTAGGTCAAGTAAATGAAGCTTTCTTT CASSLGQVNEAFF
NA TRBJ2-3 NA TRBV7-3 TGTGCCAGCAGCTCAGACAGGACAGCCTTCACAGATACGCAGTATTTT CASSSDRTAFTDTQYF
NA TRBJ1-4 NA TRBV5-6 TGTGCCAGCAGCTTGGGACAGTTTAATGAAAAACTGTTTTTT CASSLGQFNEKLFF
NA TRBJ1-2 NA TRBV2 TGTGCCAGCAGTGAAGCGCGTAAGGGTGAGGATGGCTACACCTTC CASSEARKGEDGYTF
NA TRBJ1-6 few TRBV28 TGTGCCAGCAGGGTTTGGAATTCACCCCTCCACTTT CASRVWNSPLHF
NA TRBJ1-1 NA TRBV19 TGTGCCAGTAAGGGCGGGAACACTGAAGCTTTCTTT CASKGGNTEAFF
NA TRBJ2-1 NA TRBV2 TGTGCCAGCAGTATGGGGTCACCCTACAATGAGCAGTTCTTC CASSMGSPYNEQFF
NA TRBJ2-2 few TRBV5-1 TGCGCCAGCAGCTTTTCAGCAGGTATAACCGGGGAGCTGTTTTTT CASSFSAGITGELFF
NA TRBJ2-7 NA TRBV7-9 TGTGCCAGCGGCGTCCGAGGACCCAACTACGAGCAGTACTTC CASGVRGPNYEQYF
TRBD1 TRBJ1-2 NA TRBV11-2 TGTGCCAGCAGCCCCCTCCGGGACAGTTATGGCTACACCTTC CASSPLRDSYGYTF
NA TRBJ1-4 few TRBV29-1 TGCAGCGTTGTGGTGGGTAATGAAAAACTGTTTTTT CSVVVGNEKLFF
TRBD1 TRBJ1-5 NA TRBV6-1 TGTGCCAGCAGTGAACTTGGGACAGGGCATCAGCCCCAGCATTTT CASSELGTGHQPQHF